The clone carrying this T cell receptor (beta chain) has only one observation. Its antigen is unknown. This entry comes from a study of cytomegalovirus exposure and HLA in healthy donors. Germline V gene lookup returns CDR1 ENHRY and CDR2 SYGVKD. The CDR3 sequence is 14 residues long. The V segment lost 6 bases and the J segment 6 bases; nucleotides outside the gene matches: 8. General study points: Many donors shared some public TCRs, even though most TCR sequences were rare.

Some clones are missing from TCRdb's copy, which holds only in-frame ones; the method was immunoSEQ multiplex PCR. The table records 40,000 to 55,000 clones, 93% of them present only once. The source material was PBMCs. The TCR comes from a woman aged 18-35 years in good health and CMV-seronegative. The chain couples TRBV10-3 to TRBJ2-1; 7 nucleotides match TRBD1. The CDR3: CAISWDSPPNEQFF. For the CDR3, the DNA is TGTGCCATCAGCTGGGACAGCCCACCCAATGAGCAGTTCTTC.